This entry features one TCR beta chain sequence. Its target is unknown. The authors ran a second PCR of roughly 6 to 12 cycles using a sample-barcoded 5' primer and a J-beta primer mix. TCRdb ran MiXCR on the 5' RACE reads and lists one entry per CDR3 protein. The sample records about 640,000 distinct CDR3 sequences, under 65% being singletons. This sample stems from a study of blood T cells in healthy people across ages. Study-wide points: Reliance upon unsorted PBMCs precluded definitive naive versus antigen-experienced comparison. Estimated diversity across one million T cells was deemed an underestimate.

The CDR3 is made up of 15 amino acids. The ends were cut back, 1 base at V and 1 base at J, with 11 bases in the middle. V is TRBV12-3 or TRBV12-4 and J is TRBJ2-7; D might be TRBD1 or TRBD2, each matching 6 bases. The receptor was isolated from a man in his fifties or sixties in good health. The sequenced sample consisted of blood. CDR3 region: CASSLGKGGSYEQYF. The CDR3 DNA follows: TGTGCCAGCAGTTTAGGGAAGGGGGGATCCTACGAGCAGTACTTC.